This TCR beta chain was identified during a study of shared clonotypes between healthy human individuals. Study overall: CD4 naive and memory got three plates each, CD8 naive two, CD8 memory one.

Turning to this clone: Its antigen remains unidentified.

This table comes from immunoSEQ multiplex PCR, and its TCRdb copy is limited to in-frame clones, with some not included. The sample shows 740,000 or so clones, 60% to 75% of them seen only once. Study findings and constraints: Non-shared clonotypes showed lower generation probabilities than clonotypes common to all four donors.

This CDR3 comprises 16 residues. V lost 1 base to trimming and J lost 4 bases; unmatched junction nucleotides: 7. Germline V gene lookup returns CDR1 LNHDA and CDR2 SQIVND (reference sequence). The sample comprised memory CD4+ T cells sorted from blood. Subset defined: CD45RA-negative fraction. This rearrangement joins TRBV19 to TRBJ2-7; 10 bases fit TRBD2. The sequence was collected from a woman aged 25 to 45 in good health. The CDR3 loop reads CASSIGTASGSYEQYF. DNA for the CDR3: TGTGCCAGTAGTATAGGAACGGCTAGCGGGAGTTACGAGCAGTACTTC.